This TCR beta chain was documented in a study of cytomegalovirus exposure and HLA in healthy donors. Unmatched junction bases numbered 4, after V lost 0 bases and J lost 10 bases. The CDR3 covers 15 residues. Germline CDR1 SGHRS, CDR2 YFSETQ. The PCR ran on 60 Vbeta and 13 Jbeta primers. TCRdb keeps only in-frame clones here, not all; method: immunoSEQ multiplex PCR. The table records 70,000 to 95,000 clones, approximately 56% of them present only once. Points on this clone: Antigen: not known.

Study-wide findings and caveats: It is likely that the observed cluster of highly shared sequence variants was a sequencing artifact.

This sequence originates from a woman in her 30s in good health and CMV-seropositive. V gene TRBV5-1 combines with J gene TRBJ2-1; 13 nucleotides line up with TRBD2. Sequenced sample: PBMCs. The CDR3 nucleotides are TGCGCCAGCAGCTTGGGAGGACTAGCGGGGGCCGAGCAGTTCTTC. Its protein product is CASSLGGLAGAEQFF. The complete variable domain, with remaining parts taken from reference TRBV5-1 and TRBJ2-1, reads KAGVTQTPRYLIKTRGQQVTLSCSPISGHRSVSWYQQTPGQGLQFLFEYFSETQRNKGNFPGRFSGRQFSNSRSEMNVSTLELGDSALYLCASSLGGLAGAEQFFGPGTRLTVL.